This TCR beta chain was captured by sequencing in a study of breast tumors, draining lymph nodes, adjacent tissues (dated by TCRdb to the mid-2010s). Regarding the study in general: Breast cancer patients provided tumor, adjacent nontumor tissue and axillary lymph nodes, and the study compared the TCR beta repertoires across these three sources. In human breast cancer, the study set out to assess how tumor, surrounding tissue and draining lymph node repertoires relate to one another and whether T cells might be exchanged between them.

The lymph node samples were taken from the axillary draining lymph nodes of breast cancer patients. Summary of the overall study and its limitations: Tumor and nontumor tissue repertoires were found to be significantly more similar in luminal-like than in basal-like breast cancer. The data were considered consistent with the idea that most tumor T cells come from the lymph node and then expand in tumor tissue. T-cell repertoire diversity in tumors was found to be lower than in lymph nodes but higher than in nontumor tissue, and preferential V and J gene usage was observed. The conclusion that tumor T cells originate in lymph nodes was presented as consistent with a hypothesis rather than as directly demonstrated.

Sequenced using an Illumina HiSeq 2000. TCR beta chain libraries were generated by multiplex PCR amplification. The amplified TCR beta chain products were analyzed by high-throughput sequencing. Using fastp trimming at Q25 and MiXCR clonotype assembly, TCRdb reanalyzed the public sequencing data and kept in-frame beta chains. All rows with the same CDR3 protein become a single entry with the most common DNA and genes. Within this sample are about 200,000 distinct CDR3 sequences, with 31% of them counted one time only. Clones ranked in the top ten supply 4% to 4.5% of the sample. The germline V gene supplies CDR1 SGHAT and CDR2 FQNNGV. Trimming leaves V shorter by 1 base and J shorter by 6 bases, with the junction holding 6 bases beyond the gene matches. The CDR3 measures 17 amino acids from cysteine to phenylalanine. Only the CDR3 region is kept as DNA, spanning 51 bases read in frame from base 1. A note on this clonotype: Its specific antigen is unknown. Qualities for individual bases were not recorded, and no much larger clone is one base off.

The sequencing input was axillary lymph node tissue. The sequence came from a female donor with breast cancer. Some clones in this sample may be carry-over from other donors' samples. The sequence links TRBV11-2 to TRBJ2-5; 15 central bases correspond to TRBD2. Read as DNA, the sequence is TGTGCCAGCAGCTTAGTCAGGACTAGCGGGGGGGTAAAGACCCAGTACTTC. Translated, it gives CASSLVRTSGGVKTQYF.